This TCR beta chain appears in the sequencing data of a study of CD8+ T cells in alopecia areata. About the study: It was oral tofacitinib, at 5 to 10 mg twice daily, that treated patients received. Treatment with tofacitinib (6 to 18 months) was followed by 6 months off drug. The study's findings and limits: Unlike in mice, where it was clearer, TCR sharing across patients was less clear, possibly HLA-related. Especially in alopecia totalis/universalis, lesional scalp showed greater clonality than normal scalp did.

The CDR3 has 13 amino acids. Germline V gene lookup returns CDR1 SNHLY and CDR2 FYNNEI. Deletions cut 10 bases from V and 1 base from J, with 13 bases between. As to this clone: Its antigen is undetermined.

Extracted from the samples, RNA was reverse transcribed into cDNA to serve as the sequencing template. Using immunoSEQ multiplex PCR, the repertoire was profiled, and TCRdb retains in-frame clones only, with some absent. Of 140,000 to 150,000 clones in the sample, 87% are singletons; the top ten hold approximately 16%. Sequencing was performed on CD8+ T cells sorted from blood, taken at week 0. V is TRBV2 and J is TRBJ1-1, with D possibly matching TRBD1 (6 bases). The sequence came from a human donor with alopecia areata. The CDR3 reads CATPTGSNTEAFF. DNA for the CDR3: TGTGCCACTCCGACAGGCTCGAACACTGAAGCTTTCTTT.